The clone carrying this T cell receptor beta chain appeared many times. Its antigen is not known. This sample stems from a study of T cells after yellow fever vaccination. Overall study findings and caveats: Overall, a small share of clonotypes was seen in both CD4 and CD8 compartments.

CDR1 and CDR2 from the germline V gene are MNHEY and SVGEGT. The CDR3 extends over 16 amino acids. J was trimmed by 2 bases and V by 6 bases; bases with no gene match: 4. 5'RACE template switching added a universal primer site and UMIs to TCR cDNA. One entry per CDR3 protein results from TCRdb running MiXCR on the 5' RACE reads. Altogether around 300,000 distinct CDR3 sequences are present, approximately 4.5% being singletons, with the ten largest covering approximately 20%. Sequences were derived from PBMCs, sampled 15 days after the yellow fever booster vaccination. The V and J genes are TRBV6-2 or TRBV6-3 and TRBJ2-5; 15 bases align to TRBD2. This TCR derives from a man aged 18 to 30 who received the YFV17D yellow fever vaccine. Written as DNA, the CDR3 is TGTGCCAGCAGCCCGGGACTAGCGGGGGGACAAGAGACCCAGTACTTC. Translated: CASSPGLAGGQETQYF.